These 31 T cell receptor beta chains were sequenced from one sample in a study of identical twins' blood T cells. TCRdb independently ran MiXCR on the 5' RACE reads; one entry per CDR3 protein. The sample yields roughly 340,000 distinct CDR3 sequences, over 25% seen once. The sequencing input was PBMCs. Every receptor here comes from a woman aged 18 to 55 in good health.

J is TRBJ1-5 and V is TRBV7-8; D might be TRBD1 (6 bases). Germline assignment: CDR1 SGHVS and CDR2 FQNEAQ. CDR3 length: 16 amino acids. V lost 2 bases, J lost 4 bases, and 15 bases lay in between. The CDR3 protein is CASSLKRRTENQPQHF. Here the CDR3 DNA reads TGTGCCAGCAGCTTAAAACGTCGGACAGAAAATCAGCCCCAGCATTTT.

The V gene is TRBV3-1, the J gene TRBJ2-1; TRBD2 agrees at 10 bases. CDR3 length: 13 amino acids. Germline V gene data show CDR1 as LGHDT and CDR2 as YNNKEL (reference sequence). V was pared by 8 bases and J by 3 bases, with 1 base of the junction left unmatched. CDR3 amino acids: CASGTSDYNEQFF. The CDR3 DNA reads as TGTGCCAGCGGGACTAGCGACTACAATGAGCAGTTCTTC.

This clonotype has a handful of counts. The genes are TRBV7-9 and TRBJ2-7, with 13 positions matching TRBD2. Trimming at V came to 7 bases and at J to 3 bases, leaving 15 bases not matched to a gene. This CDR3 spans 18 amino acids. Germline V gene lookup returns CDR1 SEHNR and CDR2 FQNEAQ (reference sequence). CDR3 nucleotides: TGTGCCAGCAAAACCACCGGGACTAGCGGGGAAGTGGGCTACGAGCAGTACTTC. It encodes CASKTTGTSGEVGYEQYF.

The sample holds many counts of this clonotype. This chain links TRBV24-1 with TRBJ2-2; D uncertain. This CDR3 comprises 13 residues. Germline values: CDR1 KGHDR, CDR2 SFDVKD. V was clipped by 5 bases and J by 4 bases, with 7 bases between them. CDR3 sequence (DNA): TGTGCCACCAGTGGTCGGAGCACCGGGGAGCTGTTTTTT. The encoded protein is CATSGRSTGELFF.

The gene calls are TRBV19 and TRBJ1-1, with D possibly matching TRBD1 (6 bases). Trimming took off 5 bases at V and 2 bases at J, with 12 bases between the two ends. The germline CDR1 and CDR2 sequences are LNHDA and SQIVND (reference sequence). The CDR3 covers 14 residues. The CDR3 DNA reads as TGTGCCAGTAGTGCCCAACAGGGAAACACTGAAGCTTTCTTT. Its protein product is CASSAQQGNTEAFF.

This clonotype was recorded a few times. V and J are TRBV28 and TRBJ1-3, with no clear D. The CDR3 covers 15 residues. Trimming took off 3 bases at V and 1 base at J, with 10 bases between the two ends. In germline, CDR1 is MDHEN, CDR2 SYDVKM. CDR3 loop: CASSLGSTSGNTIYF. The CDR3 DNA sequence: TGTGCCAGCAGTTTGGGGTCCACTTCTGGAAACACCATATATTTT.

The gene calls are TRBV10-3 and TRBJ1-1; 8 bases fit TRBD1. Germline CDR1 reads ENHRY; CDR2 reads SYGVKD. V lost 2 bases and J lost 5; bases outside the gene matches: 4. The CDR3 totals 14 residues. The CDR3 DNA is TGTGCCATCAGTGAGCATACAGGGGGTACTGAAGCTTTCTTT. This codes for CAISEHTGGTEAFF.

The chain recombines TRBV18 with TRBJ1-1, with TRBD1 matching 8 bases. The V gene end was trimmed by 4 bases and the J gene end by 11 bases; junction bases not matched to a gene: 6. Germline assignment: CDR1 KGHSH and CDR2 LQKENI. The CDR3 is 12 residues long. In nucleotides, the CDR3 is TGTGCCAGCTCACACCCGACAGGGGACGCTTTCTTT. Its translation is CASSHPTGDAFF.

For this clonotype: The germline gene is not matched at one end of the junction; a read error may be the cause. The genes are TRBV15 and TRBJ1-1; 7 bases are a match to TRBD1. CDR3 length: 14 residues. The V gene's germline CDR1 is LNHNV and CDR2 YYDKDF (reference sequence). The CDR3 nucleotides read TGTGCCGCCAGTTCCGGGACAGTGAACACTGAAGCTTTCTTT. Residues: CAASSGTVNTEAFF. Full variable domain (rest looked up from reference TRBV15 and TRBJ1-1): DAMVIQNPRYQVTQFGKPVTLSCSQTLNHNVMYWYQQKSSQAPKLLFHYYDKDFNNEADTPDNFQSRRPNTSFCFLDIRSPGLGDTAMYLCAASSGTVNTEAFFGQGTRLTVV.

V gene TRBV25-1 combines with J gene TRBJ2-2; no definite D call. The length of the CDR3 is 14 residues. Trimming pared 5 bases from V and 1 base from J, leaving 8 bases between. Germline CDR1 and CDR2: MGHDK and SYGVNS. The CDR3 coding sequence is TGTGCCAGCAGTCCCTACAAGAACACCGGGGAGCTGTTTTTT. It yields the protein CASSPYKNTGELFF.

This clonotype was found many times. The CDR3 loop reads CASSLHLDTQYF. The CDR3 DNA reads TGCGCCAGCAGCCTCCACTTAGATACGCAGTATTTT. The chain has TRBV5-1 and TRBJ2-3; no clear D. Germline assignment: CDR1 SGHRS and CDR2 YFSETQ. The CDR3 runs 12 residues. Trimming took off 4 bases at V and 5 bases at J, with 8 bases between the two ends.

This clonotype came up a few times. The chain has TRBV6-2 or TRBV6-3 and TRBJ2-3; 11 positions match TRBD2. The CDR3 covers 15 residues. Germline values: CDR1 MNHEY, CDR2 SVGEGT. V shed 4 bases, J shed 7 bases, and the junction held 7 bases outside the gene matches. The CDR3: CASSFIAGGPNTQYF. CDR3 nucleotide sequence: TGTGCCAGCAGTTTCATAGCGGGAGGGCCGAATACGCAGTATTTT.

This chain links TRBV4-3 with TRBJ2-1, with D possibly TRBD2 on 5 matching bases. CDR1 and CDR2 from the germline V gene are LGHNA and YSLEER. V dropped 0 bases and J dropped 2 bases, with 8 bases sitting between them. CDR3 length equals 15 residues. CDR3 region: CASSQDSDTYNEQFF. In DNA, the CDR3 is TGCGCCAGCAGCCAAGATAGCGATACCTACAATGAGCAGTTCTTC.

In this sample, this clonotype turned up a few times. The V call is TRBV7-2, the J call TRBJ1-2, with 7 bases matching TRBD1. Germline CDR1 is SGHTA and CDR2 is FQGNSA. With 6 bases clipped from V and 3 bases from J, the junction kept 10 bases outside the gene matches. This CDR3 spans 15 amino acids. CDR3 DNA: TGTGCCAGCAGTTATGGAACAGACAGGGACTATGGCTACACCTTC. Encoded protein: CASSYGTDRDYGYTF.

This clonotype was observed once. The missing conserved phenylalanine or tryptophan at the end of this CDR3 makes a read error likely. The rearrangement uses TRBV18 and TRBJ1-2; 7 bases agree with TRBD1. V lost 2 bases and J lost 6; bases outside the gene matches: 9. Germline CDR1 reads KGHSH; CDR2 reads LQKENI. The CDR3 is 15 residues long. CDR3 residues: CASSPVKGAMDGYTL. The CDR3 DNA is TGTGCCAGCTCACCAGTAAAGGGGGCGATGGATGGCTACACCCTC.

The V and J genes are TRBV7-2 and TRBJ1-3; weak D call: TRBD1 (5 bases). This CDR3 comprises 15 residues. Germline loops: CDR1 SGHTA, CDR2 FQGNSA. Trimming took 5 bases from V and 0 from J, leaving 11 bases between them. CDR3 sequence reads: CASSAGPISGNTIYF. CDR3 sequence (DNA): TGTGCCAGCAGCGCGGGACCGATCTCTGGAAACACCATATATTTT.

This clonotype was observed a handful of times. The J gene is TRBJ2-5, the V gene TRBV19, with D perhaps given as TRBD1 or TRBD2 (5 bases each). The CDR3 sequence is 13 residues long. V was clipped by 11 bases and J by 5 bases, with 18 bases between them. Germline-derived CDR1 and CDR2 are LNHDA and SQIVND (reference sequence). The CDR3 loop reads CAVGTAVWETQYF. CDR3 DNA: TGTGCCGTGGGGACCGCCGTCTGGGAGACCCAGTACTTC.

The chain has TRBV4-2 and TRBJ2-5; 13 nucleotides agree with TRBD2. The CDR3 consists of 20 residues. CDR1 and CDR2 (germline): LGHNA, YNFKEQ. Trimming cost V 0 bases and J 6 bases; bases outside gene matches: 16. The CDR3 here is CASSQEIKSGTSGVRKTQYF. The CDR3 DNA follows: TGTGCCAGCAGCCAAGAAATCAAGTCCGGGACTAGCGGGGTTAGGAAGACCCAGTACTTC.

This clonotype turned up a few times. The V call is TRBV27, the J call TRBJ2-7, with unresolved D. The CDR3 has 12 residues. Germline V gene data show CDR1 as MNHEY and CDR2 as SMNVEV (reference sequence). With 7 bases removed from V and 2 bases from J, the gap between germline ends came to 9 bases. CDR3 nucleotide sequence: TGTGCCAGCAAACCAACCCCCTACGAGCAGTACTTC. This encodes CASKPTPYEQYF.

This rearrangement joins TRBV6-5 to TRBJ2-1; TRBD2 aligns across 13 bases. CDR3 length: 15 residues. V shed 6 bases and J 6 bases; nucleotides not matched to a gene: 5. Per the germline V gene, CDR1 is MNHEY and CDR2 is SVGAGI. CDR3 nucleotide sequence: TGTGCCAGCAGCCGGGGACTAGCGGGGTCCAATGAGCAGTTCTTC. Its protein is CASSRGLAGSNEQFF.

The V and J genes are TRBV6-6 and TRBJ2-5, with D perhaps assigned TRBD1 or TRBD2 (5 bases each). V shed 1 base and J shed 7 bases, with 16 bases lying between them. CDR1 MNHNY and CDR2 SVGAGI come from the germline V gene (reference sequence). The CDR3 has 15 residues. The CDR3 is CASSYFTPGGRTQYF. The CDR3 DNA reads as TGTGCCAGCAGTTACTTTACCCCTGGGGGAAGGACCCAGTACTTC.

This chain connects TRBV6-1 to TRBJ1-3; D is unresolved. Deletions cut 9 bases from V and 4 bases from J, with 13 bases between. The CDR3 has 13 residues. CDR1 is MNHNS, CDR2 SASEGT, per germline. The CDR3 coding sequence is TGTGCCAGTGGTCGGTTGGGCGGAAACACCATATATTTT. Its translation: CASGRLGGNTIYF.

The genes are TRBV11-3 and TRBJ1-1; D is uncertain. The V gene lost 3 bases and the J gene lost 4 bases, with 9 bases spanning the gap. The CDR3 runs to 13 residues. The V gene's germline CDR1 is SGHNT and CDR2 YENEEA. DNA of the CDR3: TGTGCCAGCAGCTTTATGACGCTCACTGAAGCTTTCTTT. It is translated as CASSFMTLTEAFF.

As DNA, the CDR3 is TGTGCCAGCAGCTTTGACCCTGAAGTGACCGAAGCTTTCTTT. Its translation is CASSFDPEVTEAFF. The chain is built from TRBV7-2 and TRBJ1-1, with D unclear. Germline assignment: CDR1 SGHTA and CDR2 FQGNSA. The CDR3 totals 14 residues. Trimming removed 3 bases at V and 8 bases at J, with 16 bases between.

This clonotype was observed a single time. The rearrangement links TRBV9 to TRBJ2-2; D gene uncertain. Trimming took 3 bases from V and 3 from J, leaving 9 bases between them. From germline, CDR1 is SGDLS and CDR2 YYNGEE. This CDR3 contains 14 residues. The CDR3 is CASSGYTYTGELFF. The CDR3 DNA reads TGTGCCAGCAGCGGGTACACCTACACCGGGGAGCTGTTTTTT.

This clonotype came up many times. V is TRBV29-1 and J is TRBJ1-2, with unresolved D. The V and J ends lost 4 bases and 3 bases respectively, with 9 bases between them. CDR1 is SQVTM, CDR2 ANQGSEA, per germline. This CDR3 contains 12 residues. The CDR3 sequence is CSVGEEYYGYTF. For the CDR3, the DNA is TGCAGCGTTGGGGAGGAGTACTATGGCTACACCTTC. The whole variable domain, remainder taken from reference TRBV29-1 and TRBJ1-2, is SAVISQKPSRDICQRGTSLTIQCQVDSQVTMMFWYRQQPGQSLTLIATANQGSEATYESGFVIDKFPISRPNLTFSTLTVSNMSPEDSSIYLCSVGEEYYGYTFGSGTRLTVV.

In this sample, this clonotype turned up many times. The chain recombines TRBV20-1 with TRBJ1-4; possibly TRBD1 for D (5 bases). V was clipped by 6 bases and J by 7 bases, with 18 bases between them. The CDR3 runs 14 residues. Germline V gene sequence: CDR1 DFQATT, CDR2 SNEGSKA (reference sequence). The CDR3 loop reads CSASDSAGGEKLFF. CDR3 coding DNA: TGCAGTGCCTCAGACAGTGCCGGGGGTGAAAAACTGTTTTTT.

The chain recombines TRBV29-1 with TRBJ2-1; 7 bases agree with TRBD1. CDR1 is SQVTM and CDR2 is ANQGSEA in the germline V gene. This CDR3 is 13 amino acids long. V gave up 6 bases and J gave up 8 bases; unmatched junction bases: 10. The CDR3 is CSVQDREGDEQFF. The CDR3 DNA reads TGCAGCGTCCAAGACAGGGAAGGCGATGAGCAGTTCTTC.

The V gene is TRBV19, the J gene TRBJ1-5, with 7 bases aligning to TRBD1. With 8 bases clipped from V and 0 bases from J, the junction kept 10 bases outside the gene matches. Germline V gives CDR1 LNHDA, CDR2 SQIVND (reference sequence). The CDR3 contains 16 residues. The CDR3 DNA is TGTGCCAGTCGGGGACAGTCATTTAGTAGCAATCAGCCCCAGCATTTT. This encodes CASRGQSFSSNQPQHF.

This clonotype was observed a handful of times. The CDR3 DNA is TGTGCCAGCAGCACTGGGAGGAGCTCCTACAATGAGCAGTTCTTC. Protein: CASSTGRSSYNEQFF. This chain joins TRBV7-9 and TRBJ2-1; the D gene is possibly TRBD2 (6 bases). Germline V gene data show CDR1 as SEHNR and CDR2 as FQNEAQ (reference sequence). CDR3 length: 15 residues. V lost 5 bases and J lost 0, with 11 bases in between.

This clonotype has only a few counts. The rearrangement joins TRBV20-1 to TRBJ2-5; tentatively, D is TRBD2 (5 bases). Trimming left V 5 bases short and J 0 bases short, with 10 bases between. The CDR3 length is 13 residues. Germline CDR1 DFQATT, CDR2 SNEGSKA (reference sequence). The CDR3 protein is CSAEAVHQETQYF. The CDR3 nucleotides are TGCAGTGCTGAAGCGGTCCACCAAGAGACCCAGTACTTC.